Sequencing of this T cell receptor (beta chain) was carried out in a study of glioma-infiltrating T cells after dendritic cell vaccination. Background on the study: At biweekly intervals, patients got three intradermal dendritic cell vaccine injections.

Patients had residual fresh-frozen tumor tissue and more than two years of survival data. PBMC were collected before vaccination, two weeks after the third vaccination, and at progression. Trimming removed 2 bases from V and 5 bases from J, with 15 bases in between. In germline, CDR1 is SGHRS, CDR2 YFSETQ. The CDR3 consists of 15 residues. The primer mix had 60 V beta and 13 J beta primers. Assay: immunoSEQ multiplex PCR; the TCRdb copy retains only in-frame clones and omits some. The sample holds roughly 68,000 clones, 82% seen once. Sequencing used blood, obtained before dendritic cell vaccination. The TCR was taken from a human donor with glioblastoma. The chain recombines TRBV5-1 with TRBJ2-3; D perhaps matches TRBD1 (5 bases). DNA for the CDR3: TGCGCCAGCAGCTTTGACAGCTCAAGGGAAGATACGCAGTATTTT. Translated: CASSFDSSREDTQYF.